What follows are 14 T cell receptor beta chains derived from one specimen sequenced in a study of shared clonotypes between healthy human individuals. Sequenced by immunoSEQ multiplex PCR; TCRdb stores in-frame clones only, minus some. The profile shows roughly 1.5 million clones, approximately 98% of them singletons. The material sequenced was naive CD4+ T cells sorted from blood. Indicated subset: CD45RA+ positively selected. These receptors originate from a man younger than 45 in good health.

The chain is built from TRBV6-5 and TRBJ2-5, with D possibly being TRBD1 (6 bases). Trimming left V 5 bases short and J 1 base short, with 11 bases between. Germline V gene data show CDR1 as MNHEY and CDR2 as SVGAGI. The CDR3 runs 14 residues. CDR3 sequence (DNA): TGTGCCAGCAGTAGGGACACCCGCCAAGAGACCCAGTACTTC. It codes for CASSRDTRQETQYF.

The chain combines TRBV27 with TRBJ2-5; 7 positions match TRBD1. V lost 1 base and J lost 5; bases outside the gene matches: 10. The CDR3 totals 16 residues. Germline V gives CDR1 MNHEY, CDR2 SMNVEV (reference sequence). The CDR3, as DNA: TGTGCCAGCAGTTTATTGAGGGGGCGCGTAAGGGAGACCCAGTACTTC. This gives the protein CASSLLRGRVRETQYF.

The CDR3 sequence: CASSPRGVRKAGGRYEQYF. DNA for the CDR3: TGTGCCAGCAGCCCGCGGGGGGTCAGAAAAGCGGGAGGGCGCTACGAGCAGTACTTC. The rearrangement joins TRBV7-2 to TRBJ2-7, with TRBD2 matching 10 bases. Losses at the gene ends were 5 bases for V and 3 bases for J; bases not matched to a gene: 19. The CDR3 is 19 amino acids. The V gene's germline CDR1 is SGHTA and CDR2 FQGNSA. Supplemented by reference TRBV7-2 and TRBJ2-7, the full variable domain reads GAGVSQSPSNKVTEKGKDVELRCDPISGHTALYWYRQSLGQGLEFLIYFQGNSAPDKSGLPSDRFSAERTGGSVSTLTIQRTQQEDSAVYLCASSPRGVRKAGGRYEQYFGPGTRLTVT.

The gene calls are TRBV7-9 and TRBJ2-1; 8 nucleotides align to TRBD2. The germline gives CDR1 SEHNR, CDR2 FQNEAQ (reference sequence). V gave up 10 bases and J gave up 7 bases; unmatched junction bases: 9. CDR3 length: 13 residues. CDR3 loop: CAKAGVGLNEQFF. In DNA, the CDR3 is TGTGCCAAAGCGGGAGTGGGATTAAATGAGCAGTTCTTC.

V and J are TRBV18 and TRBJ2-5; TRBD2 matches 10 bases. CDR1 is KGHSH and CDR2 is LQKENI in the germline V gene. The CDR3 contains 16 residues. With 6 bases clipped from V and 0 bases from J, the junction kept 7 bases outside the gene matches. CDR3 bases: TGTGCCAGCTCTCAAGCACTAGCGGGATACCAAGAGACCCAGTACTTC. As protein: CASSQALAGYQETQYF. Together with reference TRBV18 and TRBJ2-5, the CDR3 gives the full variable domain: NAGVMQNPRHLVRRRGQEARLRCSPMKGHSHVYWYRQLPEEGLKFMVYLQKENIIDESGMPKERFSAEFPKEGPSILRIQQVVRGDSAAYFCASSQALAGYQETQYFGPGTRLLVL.

The chain couples TRBV7-2 to TRBJ2-7; D not resolved. The CDR3 covers 15 residues. The germline CDR1 and CDR2 sequences are SGHTA and FQGNSA. V was pared by 8 bases and J by 0 bases, with 17 bases between. The CDR3 DNA reads TGTGCCAGCCGGCCCCCTCCTGCCCGCTCCTACGAGCAGTACTTC. It is translated as CASRPPPARSYEQYF.

The chain links TRBV29-1 to TRBJ2-7; D not certain. The germline gives CDR1 SQVTM, CDR2 ANQGSEA. This CDR3 has 13 residues. The ends were cut back, 7 bases at V and 0 bases at J, with 13 bases in the middle. This CDR3 reads CSARLGGSYEQYF. CDR3 bases: TGCAGCGCACGCCTCGGTGGCTCCTACGAGCAGTACTTC.

The chain carries TRBV2 and TRBJ2-7; 7 bases are a match to TRBD1. CDR1 SNHLY and CDR2 FYNNEI come from the germline V gene. The CDR3 covers 13 residues. V lost 7 bases, J lost 3 bases, and 6 bases stayed unmatched. In DNA, the CDR3 is TGTGCCAGCAAATATGACAGGGTCTACGAGCAGTACTTC. Protein sequence: CASKYDRVYEQYF.

The chain links TRBV28 to TRBJ1-2; D is possibly TRBD1 (5 bases). V was shortened by 4 bases and J by 5 bases, with 14 bases between the two germline ends. The CDR3 sequence is 14 residues long. The germline gives CDR1 MDHEN, CDR2 SYDVKM. CDR3 loop: CASSSPAGAYGYTF. CDR3 in DNA: TGTGCCAGCAGTTCGCCCGCCGGGGCGTATGGCTACACCTTC.

As concerns this clone: Within the sample, other DNA sequences also encode this same CDR3. The chain recombines TRBV5-1 with TRBJ1-1; 11 nucleotides align to TRBD1. Germline-derived CDR1 and CDR2 are SGHRS and YFSETQ. CDR3 length: 13 residues. The V and J ends lost 0 bases and 8 bases, in that order; junction bases with no gene match: 0. CDR3 sequence (DNA): TGCGCCAGCAGCTTGGGGACAGGGGGCGAAGCTTTCTTT. Its translation is CASSLGTGGEAFF.

The chain combines TRBV7-6 with TRBJ2-7; 9 nucleotides match TRBD1. CDR3 length: 16 amino acids. Per germline, CDR1 SGHVS and CDR2 FNYEAQ. Trimming removed 5 bases from V and 3 bases from J; junction bases left unmatched: 11. The CDR3 region is CASSALAGTGRYEQYF. The CDR3 DNA sequence: TGTGCCAGCAGCGCACTAGCCGGGACAGGGCGCTACGAGCAGTACTTC.

In DNA, the CDR3 is TGCGCCAGCAGCCAAGATCCAGGACAGGGGGTGGGTGGAAACACCATATATTTT. This translates into CASSQDPGQGVGGNTIYF. The chain carries TRBV4-3 and TRBJ1-3, with 10 nucleotides matching TRBD1. The V segment lost 0 bases and the J segment 3 bases; nucleotides outside the gene matches: 8. The CDR3 is 18 residues long. Germline loops: CDR1 LGHNA, CDR2 YSLEER.

The chain links TRBV5-4 to TRBJ2-7; the match to TRBD2 covers 10 bases. The trim removed 3 bases at V and 5 bases at J, leaving 11 bases unmatched. CDR1 SGHNT and CDR2 YYREEE come from the germline V gene (reference sequence). The CDR3 totals 16 residues. The CDR3 here is CASSSGSSGSSHEQYF. The CDR3 nucleotides are TGTGCCAGCAGCTCTGGATCTAGCGGGAGTAGCCACGAGCAGTACTTC. Drawing the rest from reference TRBV5-4 and TRBJ2-7, the complete variable domain is ETGVTQSPTHLIKTRGQQVTLRCSSQSGHNTVSWYQQALGQGPQFIFQYYREEENGRGNFPPRFSGLQFPNYSSELNVNALELDDSALYLCASSSGSSGSSHEQYFGPGTRLTVT.

This clone occurred once. This rearrangement joins TRBV27 to TRBJ2-3, with 12 nucleotides matching TRBD1. The CDR3 consists of 15 residues. The V and J ends lost 6 bases and 1 base, in that order; junction bases with no gene match: 2. Germline values: CDR1 MNHEY, CDR2 SMNVEV (reference sequence). The CDR3 protein is CASRGQGARTDTQYF. The DNA of the CDR3 is TGTGCCAGCAGGGGACAGGGGGCCCGCACAGATACGCAGTATTTT.